This T cell receptor beta chain was identified in a study of a mutant IDH1 vaccine in newly diagnosed glioma. Points on this clone: The antigen is unknown.

Germline loops: CDR1 GTSNPN, CDR2 SVGIG (reference sequence). V lost 0 bases, J lost 6 bases, and 8 bases lay in between. This CDR3 spans 13 amino acids. The time point here: week 47, end of study. It was 300 ug of mutant IDH1 20-mer peptide that made up each vaccine dose, given with topical imiquimod. Assay used: immunoSEQ multiplex PCR; TCRdb lists only in-frame clones, some missing. The sample yields approximately 56,000 clones, almost 65% seen once. The receptor was isolated from a man in his forties or fifties with glioma. Some clones in this sample may be carry-over from other donors' samples. V usage is TRBV30 and J usage is TRBJ2-2; D unresolved. Sequenced material: peripheral blood mononuclear cells (PBMCs), taken from a glioma patient whose treatment included an IDH1 peptide vaccine. The CDR3 DNA is TGTGCCTGGAGTGTACTTGGCGCCGGGGAGCTGTTTTTT. Protein sequence: CAWSVLGAGELFF.